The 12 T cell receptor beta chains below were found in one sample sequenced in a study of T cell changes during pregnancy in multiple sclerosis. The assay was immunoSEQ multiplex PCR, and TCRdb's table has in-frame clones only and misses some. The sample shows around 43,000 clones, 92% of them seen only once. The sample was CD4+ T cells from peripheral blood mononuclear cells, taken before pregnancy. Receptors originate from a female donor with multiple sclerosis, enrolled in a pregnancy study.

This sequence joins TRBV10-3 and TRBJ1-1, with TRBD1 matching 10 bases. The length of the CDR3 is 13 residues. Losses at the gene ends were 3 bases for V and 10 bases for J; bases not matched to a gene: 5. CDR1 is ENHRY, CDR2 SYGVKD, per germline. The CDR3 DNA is TGTGCCATCAGTGACGACAGGGGGCGCTTAGCTTTCTTT. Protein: CAISDDRGRLAFF.

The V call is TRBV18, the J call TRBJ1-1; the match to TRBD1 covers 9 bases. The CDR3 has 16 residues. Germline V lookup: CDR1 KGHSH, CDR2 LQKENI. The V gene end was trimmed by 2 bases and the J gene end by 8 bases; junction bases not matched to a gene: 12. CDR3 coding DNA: TGTGCCAGCTCACCAATCCGGGGACAGGGCATTAGGGAAGCTTTCTTT. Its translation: CASSPIRGQGIREAFF. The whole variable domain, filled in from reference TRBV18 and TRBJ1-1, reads NAGVMQNPRHLVRRRGQEARLRCSPMKGHSHVYWYRQLPEEGLKFMVYLQKENIIDESGMPKERFSAEFPKEGPSILRIQQVVRGDSAAYFCASSPIRGQGIREAFFGQGTRLTVV.

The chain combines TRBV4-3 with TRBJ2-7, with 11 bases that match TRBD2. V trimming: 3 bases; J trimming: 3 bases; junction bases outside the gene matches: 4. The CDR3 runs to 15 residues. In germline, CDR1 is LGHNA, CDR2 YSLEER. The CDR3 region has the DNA TGCGCCAGCAGCCACGGACTAGCGGGCCACTACGAGCAGTACTTC. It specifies CASSHGLAGHYEQYF.

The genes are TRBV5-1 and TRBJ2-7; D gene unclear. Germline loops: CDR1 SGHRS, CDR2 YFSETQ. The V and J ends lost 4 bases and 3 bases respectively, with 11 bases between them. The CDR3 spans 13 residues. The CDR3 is CASSLESGYEQYF. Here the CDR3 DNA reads TGCGCCAGCAGCCTAGAATCCGGCTACGAGCAGTACTTC.

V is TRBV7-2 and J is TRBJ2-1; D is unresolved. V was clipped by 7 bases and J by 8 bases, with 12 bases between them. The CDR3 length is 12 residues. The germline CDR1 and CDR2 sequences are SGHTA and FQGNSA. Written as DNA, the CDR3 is TGTGCCAGCACCCCCGTGTTCGATGAGCAGTTCTTC. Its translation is CASTPVFDEQFF.

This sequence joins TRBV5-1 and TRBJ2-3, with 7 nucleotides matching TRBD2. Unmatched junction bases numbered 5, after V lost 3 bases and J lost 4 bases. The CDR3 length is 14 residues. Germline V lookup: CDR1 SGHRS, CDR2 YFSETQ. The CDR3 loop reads CASSYGGFPDTQYF. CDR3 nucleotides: TGCGCCAGCAGCTACGGGGGGTTTCCAGATACGCAGTATTTT.

The CDR3: CASSQDGAASRYNEQFF. The DNA of the CDR3 is TGTGCCAGCAGCCAAGATGGAGCAGCTAGCCGCTACAATGAGCAGTTCTTC. The V call is TRBV4-2, the J call TRBJ2-1; D might be TRBD2 (5 bases). The CDR3 contains 17 residues. V gave up 0 bases and J gave up 3 bases, with 15 bases separating them. Germline loops: CDR1 LGHNA, CDR2 YNFKEQ.

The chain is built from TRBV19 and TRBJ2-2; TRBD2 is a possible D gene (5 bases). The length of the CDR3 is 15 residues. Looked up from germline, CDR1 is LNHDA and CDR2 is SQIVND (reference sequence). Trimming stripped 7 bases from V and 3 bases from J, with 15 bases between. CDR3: CASKANGIYTGELFF. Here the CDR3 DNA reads TGTGCCAGTAAGGCGAACGGGATTTACACCGGGGAGCTGTTTTTT.

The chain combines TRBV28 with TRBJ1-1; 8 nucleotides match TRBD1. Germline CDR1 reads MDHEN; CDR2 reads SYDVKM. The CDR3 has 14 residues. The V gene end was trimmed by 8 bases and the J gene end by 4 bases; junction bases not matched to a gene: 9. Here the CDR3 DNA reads TGTGCCAGCGACTCAGGGGGCTCTGGCACTGAAGCTTTCTTT. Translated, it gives CASDSGGSGTEAFF.

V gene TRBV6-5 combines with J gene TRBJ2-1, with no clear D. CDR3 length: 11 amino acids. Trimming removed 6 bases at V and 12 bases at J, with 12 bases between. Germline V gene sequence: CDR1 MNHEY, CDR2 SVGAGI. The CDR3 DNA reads TGTGCCAGCAGCCGCAGCGAGAGGCAGTTCTTC. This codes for CASSRSERQFF.

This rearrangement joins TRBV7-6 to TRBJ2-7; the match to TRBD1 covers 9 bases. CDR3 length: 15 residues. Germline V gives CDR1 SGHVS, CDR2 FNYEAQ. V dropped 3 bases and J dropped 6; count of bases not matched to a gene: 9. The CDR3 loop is CASSLNPGQGTEQYF. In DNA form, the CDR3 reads TGTGCCAGCAGCTTGAACCCGGGACAGGGAACCGAGCAGTACTTC.

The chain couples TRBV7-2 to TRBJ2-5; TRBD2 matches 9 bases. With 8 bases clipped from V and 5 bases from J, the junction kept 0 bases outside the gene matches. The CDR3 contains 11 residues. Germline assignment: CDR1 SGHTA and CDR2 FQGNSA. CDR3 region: CASGLAETQYF. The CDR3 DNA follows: TGTGCCAGCGGACTAGCGGAGACCCAGTACTTC.